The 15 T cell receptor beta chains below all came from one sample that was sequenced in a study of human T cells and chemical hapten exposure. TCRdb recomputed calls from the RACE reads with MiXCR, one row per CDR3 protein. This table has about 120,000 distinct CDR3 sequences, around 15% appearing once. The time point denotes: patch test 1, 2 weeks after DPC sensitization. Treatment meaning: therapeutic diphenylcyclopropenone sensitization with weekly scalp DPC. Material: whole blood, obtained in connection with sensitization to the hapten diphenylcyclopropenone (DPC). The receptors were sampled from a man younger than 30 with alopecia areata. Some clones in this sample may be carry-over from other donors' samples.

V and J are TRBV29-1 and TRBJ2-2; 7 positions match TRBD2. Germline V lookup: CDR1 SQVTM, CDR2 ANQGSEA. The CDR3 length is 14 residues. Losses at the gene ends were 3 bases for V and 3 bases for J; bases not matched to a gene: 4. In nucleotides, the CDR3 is TGCAGCGTTGAGCCCGGGAGGCACACCGGGGAGCTGTTTTTT. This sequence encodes CSVEPGRHTGELFF.

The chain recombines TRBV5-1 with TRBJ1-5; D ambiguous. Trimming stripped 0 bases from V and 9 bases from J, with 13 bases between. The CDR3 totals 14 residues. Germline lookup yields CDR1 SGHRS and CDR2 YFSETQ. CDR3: CASSLDPGTTPQHF. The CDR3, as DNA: TGCGCCAGCAGCTTGGACCCGGGTACAACGCCCCAGCATTTT. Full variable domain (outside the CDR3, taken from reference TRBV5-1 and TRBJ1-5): KAGVTQTPRYLIKTRGQQVTLSCSPISGHRSVSWYQQTPGQGLQFLFEYFSETQRNKGNFPGRFSGRQFSNSRSEMNVSTLELGDSALYLCASSLDPGTTPQHFGDGTRLSIL.

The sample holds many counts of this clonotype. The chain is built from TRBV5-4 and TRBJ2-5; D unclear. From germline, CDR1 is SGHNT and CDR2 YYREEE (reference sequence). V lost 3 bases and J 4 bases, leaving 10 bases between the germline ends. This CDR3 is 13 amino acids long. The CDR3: CASSSDWGETQYF. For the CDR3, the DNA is TGTGCCAGCAGCTCCGACTGGGGAGAGACCCAGTACTTC.

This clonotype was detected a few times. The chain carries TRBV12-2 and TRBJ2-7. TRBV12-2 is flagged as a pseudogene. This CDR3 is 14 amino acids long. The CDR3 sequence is CASRFINEPYEQYV. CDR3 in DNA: TGTGCAAGTCGCTTCATTAATGAGCCCTACGAGCAGTACGTC.

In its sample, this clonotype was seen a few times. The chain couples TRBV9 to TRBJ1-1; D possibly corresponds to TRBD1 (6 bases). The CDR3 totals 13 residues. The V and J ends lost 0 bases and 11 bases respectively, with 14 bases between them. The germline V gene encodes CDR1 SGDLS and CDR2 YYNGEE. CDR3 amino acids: CASSVATGRQAFF. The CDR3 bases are TGTGCCAGCAGCGTAGCGACAGGCCGGCAGGCTTTCTTT. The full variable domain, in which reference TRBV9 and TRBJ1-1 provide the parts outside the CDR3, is DSGVTQTPKHLITATGQRVTLRCSPRSGDLSVYWYQQSLDQGLQFLIQYYNGEERAKGNILERFSAQQFPDLHSELNLSSLELGDSALYFCASSVATGRQAFFGQGTRLTVV.

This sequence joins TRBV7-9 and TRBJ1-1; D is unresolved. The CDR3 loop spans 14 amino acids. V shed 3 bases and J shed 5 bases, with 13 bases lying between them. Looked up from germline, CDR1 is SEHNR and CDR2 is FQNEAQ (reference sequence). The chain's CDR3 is CASSFPLADTEAFF. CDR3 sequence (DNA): TGTGCCAGCAGCTTCCCTCTGGCAGATACTGAAGCTTTCTTT.

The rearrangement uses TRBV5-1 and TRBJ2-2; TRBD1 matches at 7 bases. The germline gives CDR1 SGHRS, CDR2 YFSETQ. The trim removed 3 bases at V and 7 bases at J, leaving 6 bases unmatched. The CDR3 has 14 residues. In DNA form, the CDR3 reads TGCGCCAGCAGCTCGGGACAGCCGAGCGGGGAGCTGTTTTTT. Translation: CASSSGQPSGELFF.

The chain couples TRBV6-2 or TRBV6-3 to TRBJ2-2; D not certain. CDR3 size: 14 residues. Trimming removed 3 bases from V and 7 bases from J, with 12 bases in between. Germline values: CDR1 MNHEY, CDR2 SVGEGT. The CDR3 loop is CASSYDSASGELFF. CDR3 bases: TGTGCCAGCAGTTATGATAGTGCCAGCGGGGAGCTGTTTTTT.

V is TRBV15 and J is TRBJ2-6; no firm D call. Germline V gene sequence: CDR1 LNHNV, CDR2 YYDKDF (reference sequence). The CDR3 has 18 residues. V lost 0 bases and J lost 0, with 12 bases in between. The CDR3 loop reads CATSRDEARYSGANVLTF. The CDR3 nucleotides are TGTGCCACCAGCAGAGATGAGGCCAGGTACTCTGGGGCCAACGTCCTGACTTTC. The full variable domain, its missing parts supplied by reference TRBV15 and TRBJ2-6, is DAMVIQNPRYQVTQFGKPVTLSCSQTLNHNVMYWYQQKSSQAPKLLFHYYDKDFNNEADTPDNFQSRRPNTSFCFLDIRSPGLGDTAMYLCATSRDEARYSGANVLTFGAGSRLTVL.

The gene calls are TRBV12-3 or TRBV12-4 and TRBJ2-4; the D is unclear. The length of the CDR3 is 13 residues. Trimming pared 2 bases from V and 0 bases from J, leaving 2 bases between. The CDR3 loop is CASSLTAKNIQYF. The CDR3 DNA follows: TGTGCCAGCAGTTTAACAGCCAAAAACATTCAGTACTTC.

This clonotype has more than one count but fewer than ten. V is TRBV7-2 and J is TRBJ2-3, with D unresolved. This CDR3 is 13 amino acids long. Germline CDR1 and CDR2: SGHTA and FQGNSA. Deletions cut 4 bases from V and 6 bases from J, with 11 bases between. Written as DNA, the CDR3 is TGTGCCAGCAGCTCCCCCACCGCGGATACGCAGTATTTT. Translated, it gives CASSSPTADTQYF.

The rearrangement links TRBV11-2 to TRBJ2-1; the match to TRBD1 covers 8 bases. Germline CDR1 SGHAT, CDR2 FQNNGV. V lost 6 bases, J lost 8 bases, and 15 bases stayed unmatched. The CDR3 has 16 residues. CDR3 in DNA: TGTGCCAGCAGGGCTCCGGTAGACAGGGGAGAGCATGAGCAGTTCTTC. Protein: CASRAPVDRGEHEQFF.

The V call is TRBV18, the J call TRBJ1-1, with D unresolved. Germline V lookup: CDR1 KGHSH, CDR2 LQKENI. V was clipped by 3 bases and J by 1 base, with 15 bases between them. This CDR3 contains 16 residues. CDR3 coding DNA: TGTGCCAGCTCACCTATGCTGACACCTACGAACACTGAAGCTTTCTTT. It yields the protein CASSPMLTPTNTEAFF. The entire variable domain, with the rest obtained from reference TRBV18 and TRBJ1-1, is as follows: NAGVMQNPRHLVRRRGQEARLRCSPMKGHSHVYWYRQLPEEGLKFMVYLQKENIIDESGMPKERFSAEFPKEGPSILRIQQVVRGDSAAYFCASSPMLTPTNTEAFFGQGTRLTVV.

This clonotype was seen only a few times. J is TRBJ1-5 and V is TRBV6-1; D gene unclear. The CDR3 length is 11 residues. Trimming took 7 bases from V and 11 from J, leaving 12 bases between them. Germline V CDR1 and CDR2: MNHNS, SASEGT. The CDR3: CASTLGPAQHF. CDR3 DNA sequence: TGTGCCAGCACCCTGGGCCCGGCCCAGCATTTT.

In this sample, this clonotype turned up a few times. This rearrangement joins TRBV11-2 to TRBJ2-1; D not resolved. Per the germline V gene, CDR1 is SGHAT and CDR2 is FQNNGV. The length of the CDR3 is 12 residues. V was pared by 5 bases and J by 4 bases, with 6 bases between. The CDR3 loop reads CASSPIYNEQFF. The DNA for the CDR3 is TGTGCCAGCAGCCCCATTTACAATGAGCAGTTCTTC.